This T cell receptor beta chain was recorded in a study of cytomegalovirus exposure and HLA in healthy donors. Whole-study context: One earlier analysis, a look at roughly 170 million T cells, found some 100 million unique TCR beta sequences.

CDR1 is MNHEY and CDR2 is SVGAGI in the germline V gene. V lost 5 bases, J lost 3 bases, and 17 bases lay in between. The CDR3 runs to 15 residues. PCR employed 60 Vbeta and 13 Jbeta primers. Libraries were prepared by immunoSEQ multiplex PCR; TCRdb keeps only in-frame clonotypes and omits some of them. The sample holds about 160,000 clones, around 80% seen once. The TCR originated in a male donor in good health and CMV-seropositive. Sample: PBMCs. The rearrangement joins TRBV6-5 to TRBJ2-7; maybe TRBD2 (6 bases). CDR3 sequence: CASSPPDGSLYEQYF. CDR3 nucleotides: TGTGCCAGCAGTCCCCCGGACGGGAGCCTCTACGAGCAGTACTTC.